This TCR beta chain was recovered during a study of cytomegalovirus exposure and HLA in healthy donors. Germline V lookup: CDR1 MGHRA, CDR2 YSYEKL. Deletions cut 3 bases from V and 2 bases from J, with 11 bases between. The CDR3 consists of 14 residues. TCRdb's copy holds only in-frame clones and misses some; the assay was immunoSEQ multiplex PCR. The sample yields about 44,000 clones, roughly 93% seen once. The sequencing input was PBMCs. This clonotype originated in a woman between 18 and 30 years old in good health and CMV-seronegative. V gene TRBV4-1 combines with J gene TRBJ2-7; a weak D match, TRBD2 (6 bases). CDR3 bases: TGCGCCAGCAGCCAGGGGACTTTCCCCTACGAGCAGTACTTC. It encodes CASSQGTFPYEQYF.